Listed below are T cell receptor beta chains from one sample, sequenced in a study of blood T cell repertoires in COVID-19. Only in-frame clones appear in the TCRdb table, and some are missing; sequencing was by immunoSEQ multiplex PCR. This sample has over 100,000 clones, with 70% to 90% found just once. The sequencing input was peripheral blood. The source of these receptors is a man aged 45-60 years with acute or convalescent COVID-19. CDR3s include the opening cysteine and the closing phenylalanine or tryptophan. The order of the fields is V gene, D gene, J gene, clone size, CDR3 DNA, CDR3 protein. D genes are given only for firm matches. Clone size is stated in some rows and not others, as once, few, many or a class when expanded.

V gene: TRBV10-3; D gene: NA; J gene: TRBJ2-7; clone size: NA; CDR3 DNA: TGTGCCATCAGTGAGGGGGTCGTCGGACAGCCAACCTACGAGCAGTACTTC; CDR3 protein: CAISEGVVGQPTYEQYF
V gene: TRBV4-1; D gene: TRBD1; J gene: TRBJ1-6; clone size: NA; CDR3 DNA: TGCGCCAGCAGCCAGACAGGGAGTAATTCACCCCTCCACTTT; CDR3 protein: CASSQTGSNSPLHF
V gene: TRBV11-2; D gene: NA; J gene: TRBJ2-7; clone size: NA; CDR3 DNA: TGTGCCAGCAGCTTTGGGCTAGCCAGCTACGAGCAGTACTTC; CDR3 protein: CASSFGLASYEQYF
V gene: TRBV27; D gene: TRBD2; J gene: TRBJ2-7; clone size: NA; CDR3 DNA: TGTGCCAGCAGTCCCCTAGCGGCCTACTACGAGCAGTACTTC; CDR3 protein: CASSPLAAYYEQYF
V gene: TRBV11-3; D gene: NA; J gene: TRBJ2-3; clone size: once; CDR3 DNA: TGTGCCAGCAGCTTCCCGCGGGGAATTAGCACAGATACGCAGTATTTT; CDR3 protein: CASSFPRGISTDTQYF
V gene: TRBV18; D gene: TRBD1; J gene: TRBJ1-4; clone size: NA; CDR3 DNA: TGTGCCAGCTCACCATTTCAGACGACAGGGTGGAATGAAAAACTGTTTTTT; CDR3 protein: CASSPFQTTGWNEKLFF
V gene: TRBV5-6; D gene: TRBD1; J gene: TRBJ1-1; clone size: NA; CDR3 DNA: TGTGCCAGCAGCAGAGACAGGGGGCAGAACACTGAAGCTTTCTTT; CDR3 protein: CASSRDRGQNTEAFF
V gene: TRBV7-9; D gene: NA; J gene: TRBJ2-2; clone size: NA; CDR3 DNA: TGTGCCAGCACACAGTGGGCGGGACCTCGCACCGGGGAGCTGTTTTTT; CDR3 protein: CASTQWAGPRTGELFF
V gene: TRBV2; D gene: TRBD1; J gene: TRBJ2-6; clone size: NA; CDR3 DNA: TGTGCCAGCACCCTCGACAGGGCCTTACGGGCCAACGTCCTGACTTTC; CDR3 protein: CASTLDRALRANVLTF
V gene: TRBV5-1; D gene: TRBD1; J gene: TRBJ1-2; clone size: NA; CDR3 DNA: TGCGCCAGCAGCCCCCCCCCGCCGACAGGGCTTGGCTACACCTTC; CDR3 protein: CASSPPPPTGLGYTF
V gene: TRBV9; D gene: NA; J gene: TRBJ1-6; clone size: NA; CDR3 DNA: TGTGCCAGCAGCGTAGCGGGGGGGAGCTCCTATAATTCACCCCTCCACTTT; CDR3 protein: CASSVAGGSSYNSPLHF
V gene: TRBV2; D gene: TRBD2; J gene: TRBJ2-3; clone size: NA; CDR3 DNA: TGTGCCAGCAGAACCAAACTAGCGGCCACACCTTCTAGCACAGATACGCAGTATTTT; CDR3 protein: CASRTKLAATPSSTDTQYF
V gene: TRBV9; D gene: NA; J gene: TRBJ2-1; clone size: NA; CDR3 DNA: TGTGCCAGCAGCGTAGCCTCCTTTAGAGATGAGCAGTTCTTC; CDR3 protein: CASSVASFRDEQFF
V gene: TRBV7-2; D gene: TRBD1; J gene: TRBJ1-4; clone size: NA; CDR3 DNA: TGTGCCAGCAGCTCCCGACAGGGGGCAAGTGAAAAACTGTTTTTT; CDR3 protein: CASSSRQGASEKLFF
V gene: TRBV3-1/TRBV3-2; D gene: TRBD1; J gene: TRBJ1-5; clone size: many; CDR3 DNA: TGTGCCAGCAGCCATAACAGGGGAAAGCAGCCCCAGCATTTT; CDR3 protein: CASSHNRGKQPQHF
V gene: TRBV18; D gene: NA; J gene: TRBJ1-1; clone size: NA; CDR3 DNA: TGTGCCAGCTCCCGCGGAGGGGCAATGAACACTGAAGCTTTCTTT; CDR3 protein: CASSRGGAMNTEAFF
V gene: TRBV28; D gene: TRBD1; J gene: TRBJ1-5; clone size: NA; CDR3 DNA: TGTGCCAGCAGGAGGACAGGGGAGCATCAGCCCCAGCATTTT; CDR3 protein: CASRRTGEHQPQHF
V gene: TRBV28; D gene: NA; J gene: TRBJ1-3; clone size: NA; CDR3 DNA: TGTGCCAGCAGTTCAGGGGCGCGCTCTGGAAACACCATATATTTT; CDR3 protein: CASSSGARSGNTIYF
V gene: TRBV27; D gene: TRBD2; J gene: TRBJ2-3; clone size: NA; CDR3 DNA: TGTGCCACCAAGCGGGGGAAAGATACGCAGTATTTT; CDR3 protein: CATKRGKDTQYF
V gene: TRBV2; D gene: TRBD1; J gene: TRBJ2-4; clone size: NA; CDR3 DNA: TGTGCCAGCAGAAGTCGGACAGGGGGCAGGAACATTCAGTACTTC; CDR3 protein: CASRSRTGGRNIQYF
V gene: TRBV4-1; D gene: TRBD2; J gene: TRBJ2-1; clone size: NA; CDR3 DNA: TGCGCCAGCAGCCAAGAGGCGGGAGTCTCCTACAATGAGCAGTTCTTC; CDR3 protein: CASSQEAGVSYNEQFF
V gene: TRBV28; D gene: TRBD1; J gene: TRBJ1-6; clone size: NA; CDR3 DNA: TGTGCCAGCAGTTCGGGCAGGGGGCGGAATTCACCCCTCCACTTT; CDR3 protein: CASSSGRGRNSPLHF
V gene: TRBV4-2; D gene: TRBD2; J gene: TRBJ2-1; clone size: NA; CDR3 DNA: TGTGCCAGCAGCCAAGATACTAGCGGGGGGCAGTTCTTC; CDR3 protein: CASSQDTSGGQFF
V gene: TRBV10-1; D gene: TRBD2; J gene: TRBJ2-2; clone size: NA; CDR3 DNA: TGCGCCAGCAGTGACGGTGCTAGCGGGGCCTGGAACACCGGGGAGCTGTTTTTT; CDR3 protein: CASSDGASGAWNTGELFF
V gene: TRBV6-4; D gene: NA; J gene: TRBJ1-5; clone size: NA; CDR3 DNA: TGTGCCAGCAGTGAAGCGGGCGCGGGGCAGCCCCAGCATTTT; CDR3 protein: CASSEAGAGQPQHF
V gene: TRBV28; D gene: NA; J gene: TRBJ2-7; clone size: NA; CDR3 DNA: TGTGCCAGTTTGAGCTCCTACGAGCAGTACTTC; CDR3 protein: CASLSSYEQYF
V gene: TRBV30; D gene: NA; J gene: TRBJ1-3; clone size: NA; CDR3 DNA: TGTGCCTGGAGTGTACCGAGCTCTGGAAACACCATATATTTT; CDR3 protein: CAWSVPSSGNTIYF
V gene: TRBV23-1; D gene: NA; J gene: TRBJ2-4; clone size: NA; CDR3 DNA: TGCGCCAGCACCCTAAACCCCGTAAACATTCAGTACTTC; CDR3 protein: CASTLNPVNIQYF
V gene: TRBV7-9; D gene: TRBD1; J gene: TRBJ1-6; clone size: NA; CDR3 DNA: TGTGCCAGCAGCTTAAGACAGGGTGATTCACCCCTCCACTTT; CDR3 protein: CASSLRQGDSPLHF
V gene: TRBV2; D gene: TRBD2; J gene: TRBJ2-1; clone size: NA; CDR3 DNA: TGTGCCAGCAGAACTAGCGGGGGAGGAGGTGAGCAGTTCTTC; CDR3 protein: CASRTSGGGGEQFF
V gene: TRBV7-3; D gene: NA; J gene: TRBJ1-6; clone size: NA; CDR3 DNA: TGTGCCAGCAGACAGGGCCTTAATTCACCCCTCCACTTT; CDR3 protein: CASRQGLNSPLHF
V gene: TRBV6-5; D gene: NA; J gene: TRBJ1-1; clone size: NA; CDR3 DNA: TGTGCCAGCAGGCTTGCCGGGGACACTGAAGCTTTCTTT; CDR3 protein: CASRLAGDTEAFF
V gene: TRBV28; D gene: TRBD1; J gene: TRBJ1-3; clone size: NA; CDR3 DNA: TGTGCCAGCAGCATACAGACAGGGTCTGGAAACACCATATATTTT; CDR3 protein: CASSIQTGSGNTIYF
V gene: TRBV2; D gene: NA; J gene: TRBJ2-1; clone size: NA; CDR3 DNA: TGTGCCAGCCTTGTTCTTTCCCGCGGCTACAATGAGCAGTTCTTC; CDR3 protein: CASLVLSRGYNEQFF
V gene: TRBV27; D gene: TRBD1; J gene: TRBJ2-7; clone size: NA; CDR3 DNA: TGTGCCAGCAGTTTAGACAGGGGTCTATTGCGTGAGCAGTACTTC; CDR3 protein: CASSLDRGLLREQYF
V gene: TRBV2; D gene: TRBD2; J gene: TRBJ2-3; clone size: NA; CDR3 DNA: TGTGCCAGCACTGGGACTAGCGGGAGACTTGATACGCAGTATTTT; CDR3 protein: CASTGTSGRLDTQYF
V gene: TRBV19; D gene: TRBD1; J gene: TRBJ1-2; clone size: NA; CDR3 DNA: TGTGCCAGTAGTATAGGGACAGGGAGTAACTATGGCTACACCTTC; CDR3 protein: CASSIGTGSNYGYTF
V gene: TRBV5-1; D gene: NA; J gene: TRBJ1-1; clone size: once; CDR3 DNA: TGCGCCAGCAGCCGTGGGGCCGGCAACACTGAAGCTTTCTTT; CDR3 protein: CASSRGAGNTEAFF
V gene: TRBV5-4; D gene: NA; J gene: TRBJ2-3; clone size: NA; CDR3 DNA: TGTGCCAGCAGCTTGTCAGACTACACAGATACGCAGTATTTT; CDR3 protein: CASSLSDYTDTQYF
V gene: TRBV7-9; D gene: NA; J gene: TRBJ2-1; clone size: once; CDR3 DNA: TGTGCCAGCAGCTTTAGTAGAGGTGAGCAGTTCTTC; CDR3 protein: CASSFSRGEQFF
V gene: TRBV5-1; D gene: TRBD1; J gene: TRBJ1-1; clone size: NA; CDR3 DNA: TGCGCCAGCAGCTGGACAGGGGGCAACCCGGGGGCGGCTTTCTTT; CDR3 protein: CASSWTGGNPGAAFF
V gene: TRBV18; D gene: NA; J gene: TRBJ1-2; clone size: NA; CDR3 DNA: TGTGCCAGCTCACCACCGAGCAGGCATGGCTACACCTTC; CDR3 protein: CASSPPSRHGYTF
V gene: TRBV5-5; D gene: TRBD1; J gene: TRBJ2-1; clone size: NA; CDR3 DNA: TGTGCCAGCAGCATCCACAGGGGAGAGCAGTTCTTC; CDR3 protein: CASSIHRGEQFF